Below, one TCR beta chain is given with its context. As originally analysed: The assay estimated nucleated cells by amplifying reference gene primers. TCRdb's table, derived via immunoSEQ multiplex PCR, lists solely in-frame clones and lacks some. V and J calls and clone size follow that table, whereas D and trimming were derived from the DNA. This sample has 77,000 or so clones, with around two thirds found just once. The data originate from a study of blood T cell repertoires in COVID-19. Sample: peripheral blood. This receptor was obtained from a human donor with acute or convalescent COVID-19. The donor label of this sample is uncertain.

CDR3 DNA sequence: TGTGCTAGTGGTGCGACTAGCGGGAGCGTGCAGTACTTC. Its translation: CASGATSGSVQYF. The chain employs TRBV12-5 and TRBJ2-7; TRBD2 aligns across 12 bases. With V trimmed by 5 bases and J by 9 bases, 5 bases remained unmatched. Germline CDR1 and CDR2: LGHNT and FRNRAP. The length of the CDR3 is 13 residues.